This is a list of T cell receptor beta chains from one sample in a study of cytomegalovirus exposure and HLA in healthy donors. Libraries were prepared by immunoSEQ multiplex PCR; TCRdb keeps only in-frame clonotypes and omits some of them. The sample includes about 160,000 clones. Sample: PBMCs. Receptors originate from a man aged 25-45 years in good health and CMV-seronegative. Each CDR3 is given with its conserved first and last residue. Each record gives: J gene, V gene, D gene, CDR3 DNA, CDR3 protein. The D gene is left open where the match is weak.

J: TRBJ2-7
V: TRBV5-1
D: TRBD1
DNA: TGCGCCAGCACCTGGGGACAGGGAGGCTACGAGCAGTACTTC
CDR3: CASTWGQGGYEQYF

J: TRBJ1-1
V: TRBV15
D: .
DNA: TGTGCCACCAGCAGAGATCAGCGGGAGAACACTGAAGCTTTCTTT
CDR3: CATSRDQRENTEAFF

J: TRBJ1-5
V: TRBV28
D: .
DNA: TGTGCCAGCAAAAGACAGTTCAATCAGCCCCAGCATTTT
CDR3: CASKRQFNQPQHF

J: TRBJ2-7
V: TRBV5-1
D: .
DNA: TGCGCCAGCAGCTTGGCACCTGGACTTTACGAGCAGTACTTC
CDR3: CASSLAPGLYEQYF

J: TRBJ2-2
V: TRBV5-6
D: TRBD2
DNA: TGTGCCAGCAGCTTGGTTCTAGCGGCCGGGGAGCTGTTTTTT
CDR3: CASSLVLAAGELFF

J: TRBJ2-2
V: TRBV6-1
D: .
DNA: TGTGCCAGCAGTACCCTGACTCACACCGGGGAGCTGTTTTTT
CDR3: CASSTLTHTGELFF

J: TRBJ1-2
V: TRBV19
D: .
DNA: TGTGCCAGTAGCCTTGCGACAATTGGCTACACCTTC
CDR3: CASSLATIGYTF

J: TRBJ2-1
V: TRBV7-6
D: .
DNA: TGTGCCAGCAGCTTAGCGGCAGGGCACAATGAGCAGTTCTTC
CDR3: CASSLAAGHNEQFF

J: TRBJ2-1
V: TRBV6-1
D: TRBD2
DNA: TGTGCCAGCAGTCAGGGACTAGCGTACAATGAGCAGTTCTTC
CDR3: CASSQGLAYNEQFF

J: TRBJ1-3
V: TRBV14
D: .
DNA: TGTGCCAGCAGCCAATCAGTCTCTGGAAACACCATATATTTT
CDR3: CASSQSVSGNTIYF

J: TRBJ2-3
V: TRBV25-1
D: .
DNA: TGTGCCAGCAGTGATGCGCGGGACAGCACAGATACGCAGTATTTT
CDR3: CASSDARDSTDTQYF

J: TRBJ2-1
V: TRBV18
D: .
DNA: TGTGCCAGCTCTCGAACTAGCAGCAATGAGCAGTTCTTC
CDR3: CASSRTSSNEQFF

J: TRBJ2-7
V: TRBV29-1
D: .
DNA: TGCAGCGTACTAAGGCCGGTTTCCTACGAGCAGTACTTC
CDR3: CSVLRPVSYEQYF

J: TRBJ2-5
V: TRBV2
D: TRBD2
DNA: TGTGCCAGCAGCCCCGGACTAGCGGGGTCGTCTACCCAGTACTTC
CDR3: CASSPGLAGSSTQYF

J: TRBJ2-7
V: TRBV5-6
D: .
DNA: TGTGCCAGCAGCGCCACGACAGGCAGGGGAAGAGTCTCCTACGAGCAGTACTTC
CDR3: CASSATTGRGRVSYEQYF

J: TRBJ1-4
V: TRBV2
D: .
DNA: TGTGCCAGCAGCGTACAGACAGGAGGCAATGAAAAACTGTTTTTT
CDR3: CASSVQTGGNEKLFF

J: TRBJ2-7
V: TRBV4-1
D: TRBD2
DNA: TGCGCCAGCAGCCAAGTTGTGCTAGCGGGAGGGAAATACGAGCAGTACTTC
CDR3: CASSQVVLAGGKYEQYF

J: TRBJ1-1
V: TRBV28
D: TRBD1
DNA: TGTGCCAGCACCGTAACAGGGGACACTGAAGCTTTCTTT
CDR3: CASTVTGDTEAFF

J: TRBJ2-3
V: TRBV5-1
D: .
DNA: TGCGCCAGCAGCTTTCCGGGAGATACGCAGTATTTT
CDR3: CASSFPGDTQYF

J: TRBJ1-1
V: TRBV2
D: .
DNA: TGTGCCAGCAAGCGGCAGGGGTCTATGAACACTGAAGCTTTCTTT
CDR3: CASKRQGSMNTEAFF

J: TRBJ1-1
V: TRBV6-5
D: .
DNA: TGTGCCAGCAGTTACTTGAACAGCATACGGGGGAAAGCTTTCTTT
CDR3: CASSYLNSIRGKAFF

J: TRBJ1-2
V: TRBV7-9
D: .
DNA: TGTGCCAGCAGCTTTGGACCGGCGGGCCACACCTTC
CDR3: CASSFGPAGHTF

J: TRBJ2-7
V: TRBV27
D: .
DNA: TGTGCCAGCAGTTTATCAGGGGCAGTCGCCTACGAGCAGTACTTC
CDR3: CASSLSGAVAYEQYF

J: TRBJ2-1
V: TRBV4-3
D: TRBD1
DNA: TGCGCCAGCAGCAGGGGGCCCGTTGGGAGTGAGCAGTTCTTC
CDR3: CASSRGPVGSEQFF

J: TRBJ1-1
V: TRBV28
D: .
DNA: TGTGCCAGCACACGGAGCACCATGAACACTGAAGCTTTCTTT
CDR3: CASTRSTMNTEAFF

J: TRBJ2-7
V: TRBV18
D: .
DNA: TGTGCCAGCTCACCGCCGACTAGGGGCCGCGAGCAGTACTTC
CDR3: CASSPPTRGREQYF

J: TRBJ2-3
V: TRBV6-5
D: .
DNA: TGTGCCAGCAGTTACGCCATCGGTGGAGGGCAGTATTTT
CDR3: CASSYAIGGGQYF

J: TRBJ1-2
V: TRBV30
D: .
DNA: TGTGCCTGGAGATCTCAGGGAGGCGGCTACACCTTC
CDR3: CAWRSQGGGYTF

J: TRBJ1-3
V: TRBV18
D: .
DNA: TGTGCCAGCTCACCCGACAGTCTCTCTGGAAACACCATATATTTT
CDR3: CASSPDSLSGNTIYF

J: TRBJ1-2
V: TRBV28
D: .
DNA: TGTGCCAGCAGTTCACTGGGACTGGGAGATCTTGGCTACACCTTC
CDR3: CASSSLGLGDLGYTF

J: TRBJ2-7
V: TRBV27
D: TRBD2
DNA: TGTGCCAGCAGTCCCAATAGCGGGAGGTACGAGCAGTACTTC
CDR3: CASSPNSGRYEQYF

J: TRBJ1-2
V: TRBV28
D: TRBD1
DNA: TGTGCCAGCAGTGGGGACAGGGGTGGCTACACCTTC
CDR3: CASSGDRGGYTF

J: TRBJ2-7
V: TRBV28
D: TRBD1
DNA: TGTGCCAGCAGCCCAGGACAGGAGACCTCCTACGAGCAGTACTTC
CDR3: CASSPGQETSYEQYF

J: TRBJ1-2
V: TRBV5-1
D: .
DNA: TGCGCCAGCAGCTTGGCCGATAACGGGAGGGGTTCGGGCTACACCTTC
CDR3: CASSLADNGRGSGYTF

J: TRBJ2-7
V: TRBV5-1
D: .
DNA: TGCGCCAGCAGCGTCTTCCAGGGGTTATCCTACGAGCAGTACTTC
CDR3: CASSVFQGLSYEQYF

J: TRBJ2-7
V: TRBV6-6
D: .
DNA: TGTGCCAGCAGGGGGGGGCAGGGGGCGTCCTACGAGCAGTACTTC
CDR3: CASRGGQGASYEQYF

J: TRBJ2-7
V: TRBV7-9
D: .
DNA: TGTGCCAGCAGCTTTTCGCGGTACGAGCAGTACTTC
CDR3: CASSFSRYEQYF

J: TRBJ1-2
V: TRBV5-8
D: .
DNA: TGTGCCAGCAGTCCCGACAGGTACTATGGCTACACCTTC
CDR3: CASSPDRYYGYTF

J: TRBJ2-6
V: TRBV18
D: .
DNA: TGTGCCAGCTCACCCCCGGGACAAGGTTACTCTGGGGCCAACGTCCTGACTTTC
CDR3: CASSPPGQGYSGANVLTF

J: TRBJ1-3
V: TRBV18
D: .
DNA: TGTGCCAGCTCCGCTCGGTTCGCCGGAAACACCATATATTTT
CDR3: CASSARFAGNTIYF

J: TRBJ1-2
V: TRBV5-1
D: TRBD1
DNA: TGCGCCAGCAGCTTGGGGGACAGACCCTATGGCTACACCTTC
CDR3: CASSLGDRPYGYTF

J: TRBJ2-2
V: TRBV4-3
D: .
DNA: TGCGCCAGCAGCCAAGCCCTGGGGGCAGGCACCGGGGAGCTGTTTTTT
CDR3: CASSQALGAGTGELFF